Shown below are 3 T cell receptor beta chains from a single sample sequenced in a study of T-cell memory formation after mild COVID-19. MiXCR was run by TCRdb on the 5' RACE reads, yielding one entry per CDR3 protein. The data contain 500,000 to 600,000 distinct CDR3 sequences, roughly 18% of them singletons. The sample was PBMCs or a T cell subset sorted from them (not recorded which). The receptors here all came from an adult woman who had mild COVID-19 (a few samples of this study predate the infection). Cell type and time point are not known.

This clonotype was seen more than once but under ten times. V is TRBV25-1 and J is TRBJ2-1; weak D call: TRBD1 (5 bases). V lost 3 bases and J lost 2, with 11 bases in between. The CDR3 is made up of 15 amino acids. The V gene's germline CDR1 is MGHDK and CDR2 SYGVNS. In DNA, the CDR3 is TGTGCCAGCAGTGATCTCTCGACAGCCTACAATGAGCAGTTCTTC. The encoded protein is CASSDLSTAYNEQFF.

This clonotype has a handful of counts. V and J are TRBV5-8 and TRBJ1-2; possibly TRBD1 for D (6 bases). The CDR3 loop spans 14 amino acids. The V gene's germline CDR1 is SGHTS and CDR2 YDEGEE. Trimming took off 4 bases at V and 4 bases at J, with 14 bases between the two ends. The CDR3 nucleotides read TGTGCCAGCAGCCGGGGGCAGGAGGGCTATGGCTACACCTTC. It specifies CASSRGQEGYGYTF.

This clonotype has only a few counts. The chain links TRBV20-1 to TRBJ2-3, with a tentative D call TRBD2 (5 bases). Trimming left V 1 base short and J 5 bases short, with 13 bases between. The germline gives CDR1 DFQATT, CDR2 SNEGSKA (reference sequence). The CDR3 runs 14 residues. CDR3 loop: CSARAGLRIDTQYF. The CDR3 DNA sequence: TGCAGTGCTAGAGCCGGACTTCGGATAGATACGCAGTATTTT.